The following is a T cell receptor beta chain sequence with its context. Its antigen is undetermined. Gene names and germline match the mouse. Read data end 1 residue before the CDR3 end; the end is taken from the germline J gene. The record originates from a study of tissue T cells after allogeneic stem cell transplantation. CDR1 is NNHDY, CDR2 SYVADS, per germline. CDR3 length equals 16 residues. Trimming removed 0 bases from V and 0 bases from J; junction bases left unmatched: 2. Survey-depth TCRbeta CDR3 sequencing reported V/J genes and productive frequencies. TCRdb's copy holds only in-frame clones and misses some; the assay was immunoSEQ multiplex PCR. The table records roughly 21,000 clones, 60% to 80% of them present only once. Study conclusions and caveats: Alloreactivity or antigen specificity of tissue TCRs was not determined; some clones might be host cells. Shared clones across patients were few; motif clustering revealed tissue-specific shared signatures. Only a limited share of tissue TCRs appeared in blood or spleen.

The chain combines TRBV13-3 with TRBJ2-7; 11 bases line up with TRBD2. The sequenced sample consisted of blood. The sequence was collected from a female BALB/c mouse in good health. This line is of MHC haplotype H2-d. CDR3 bases read: TGTGCCAGCAGTGATGGGACTGGGGGGAGCTCCTATGAACAGTAC. Its translation is CASSDGTGGSSYEQY. The full CDR3 protein reads CASSDGTGGSSYEQYF.